These T cell receptor beta chains were read from a single sample in a study of T cells of healthy individuals. TCRdb re-called the 5' RACE reads with MiXCR, one entry per CDR3 protein. This table has over 95,000 distinct CDR3 sequences, around 17% appearing once. All receptors come from a human donor in good health. CDR3s include the opening cysteine and the closing phenylalanine or tryptophan. The order of the fields is J gene, V gene, clone size, D gene, CDR3 protein, CDR3 DNA. The D gene is left open where the match is weak. Expanded clones get a size class; other rows say once, few or many, or leave the size out.

TRBJ1-5,TRBV7-9,many,NA,CASSSAGVWQPQHF,TGTGCCAGCAGCTCGGCGGGGGTATGGCAGCCCCAGCATTTT
TRBJ2-7,TRBV13,NA,NA,CASSSRGRGQYEQYF,TGTGCCAGCAGCTCAAGAGGGAGGGGACAATACGAGCAGTACTTC
TRBJ1-2,TRBV3-1,NA,TRBD1,CASSPYRGAVQGSGYTF,TGTGCCAGCAGCCCTTACAGGGGAGCTGTCCAAGGGTCTGGCTACACCTTC
TRBJ1-3,TRBV5-1,NA,NA,CASSPGTEVGNTIYF,TGCGCCAGCAGCCCGGGGACCGAAGTTGGAAACACCATATATTTT
TRBJ2-5,TRBV12-3/TRBV12-4,NA,NA,CASSFRAGMEETQYF,TGTGCCAGCAGTTTCAGAGCGGGCATGGAAGAGACCCAGTACTTC
TRBJ2-3,TRBV12-3/TRBV12-4,few,TRBD2,CASSLRSGGPTDTQYF,TGTGCCAGCAGTTTACGTAGCGGGGGGCCGACAGATACGCAGTATTTT
TRBJ2-7,TRBV6-5,NA,NA,CASSYMGRSYEQYF,TGTGCCAGCAGTTACATGGGCAGATCCTACGAGCAGTACTTC
TRBJ2-3,TRBV4-3,many,TRBD2,CASSHRPLAGYTDTQYF,TGCGCCAGCAGCCACAGACCTCTAGCGGGGTACACAGATACGCAGTATTTT
TRBJ2-7,TRBV4-1,many,NA,CASSHKSSSGKGDEQYF,TGCGCCAGCAGCCACAAATCGAGCTCAGGGAAGGGCGACGAGCAGTACTTC
TRBJ1-1,TRBV29-1,NA,TRBD1,CSVGQGRWNTEAFF,TGCAGCGTGGGACAGGGAAGGTGGAACACTGAAGCTTTCTTT
TRBJ2-7,TRBV7-2,NA,TRBD1,CASSLNPTGGYEQYF,TGTGCCAGCAGCTTAAATCCTACAGGGGGCTACGAGCAGTACTTC
TRBJ2-1,TRBV18,many,TRBD1,CASSGQGSAYNEQFF,TGTGCCAGCTCGGGACAGGGGAGCGCCTACAATGAGCAGTTCTTC
TRBJ2-1,TRBV7-2,NA,NA,CASSLGGPVNEQFF,TGTGCCAGCAGCCTCGGGGGGCCAGTCAATGAGCAGTTCTTC
TRBJ2-6,TRBV27,many,NA,CASSLSSGLVANVLTF,TGTGCCAGCAGTTTATCGTCCGGCCTAGTCGCCAACGTCCTGACTTTC
TRBJ2-5,TRBV11-1,few,NA,CASSPRGVQETQYF,TGTGCCAGCAGCCCTCGTGGGGTACAAGAGACCCAGTACTTC
TRBJ1-2,TRBV7-2,many,NA,CASSPTGPYGYTF,TGTGCCAGCAGCCCCACAGGGCCCTATGGCTACACCTTC
TRBJ2-1,TRBV6-5,many,NA,CASSQRSSYNEQFF,TGTGCCAGCAGTCAGCGGAGCTCCTACAATGAGCAGTTCTTC